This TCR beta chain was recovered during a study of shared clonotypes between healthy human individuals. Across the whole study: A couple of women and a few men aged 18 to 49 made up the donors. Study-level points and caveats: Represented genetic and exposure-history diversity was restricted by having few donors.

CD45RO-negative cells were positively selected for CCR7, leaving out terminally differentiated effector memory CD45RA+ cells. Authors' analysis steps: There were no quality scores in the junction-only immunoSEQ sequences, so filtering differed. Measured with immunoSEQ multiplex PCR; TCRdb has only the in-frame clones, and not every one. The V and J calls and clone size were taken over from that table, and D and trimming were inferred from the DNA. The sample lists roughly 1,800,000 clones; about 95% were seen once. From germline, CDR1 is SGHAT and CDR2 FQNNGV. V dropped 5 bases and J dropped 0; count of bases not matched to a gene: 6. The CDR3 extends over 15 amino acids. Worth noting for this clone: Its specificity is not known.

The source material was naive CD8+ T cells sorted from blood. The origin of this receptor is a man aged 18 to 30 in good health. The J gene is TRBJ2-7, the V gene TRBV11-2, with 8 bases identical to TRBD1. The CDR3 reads CASSPRDRPSYEQYF. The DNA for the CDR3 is TGTGCCAGCAGCCCGCGGGACAGGCCCTCCTACGAGCAGTACTTC.